A single T cell receptor beta chain is shown here with its context. This entry comes from a study of T cell repertoires in aging, cancer and after chemotherapy. The wider study: Six age groups, ranging from 30 or younger to 70 or older, included the donors. Healthy donor repertoires were recorded over several months to years and showed clear clonal overlap.

V lost 6 bases and J lost 2; bases outside the gene matches: 4. This CDR3 has 14 amino acids. Rearranged V-D-J TRB sequences were amplified with a mixed TRB-A/B primer pool. TCRdb recomputed calls from the multiplex PCR reads with MiXCR, one row per CDR3 protein. The sample consists of fewer than 6,000 distinct CDR3 sequences, 40% to 55% of them appearing once. The template was genomic DNA from peripheral blood, not RNA. The source of this sequence is a human donor in good health. The chain uses TRBV12-3 or TRBV12-4 and TRBJ2-1; 7 bases line up with TRBD1. Sequencing input: blood. The CDR3 DNA follows: TGTGCCAGCAGATTTACAGGGGCCTACAATGAGCAGTTCTTC. As protein: CASRFTGAYNEQFF.